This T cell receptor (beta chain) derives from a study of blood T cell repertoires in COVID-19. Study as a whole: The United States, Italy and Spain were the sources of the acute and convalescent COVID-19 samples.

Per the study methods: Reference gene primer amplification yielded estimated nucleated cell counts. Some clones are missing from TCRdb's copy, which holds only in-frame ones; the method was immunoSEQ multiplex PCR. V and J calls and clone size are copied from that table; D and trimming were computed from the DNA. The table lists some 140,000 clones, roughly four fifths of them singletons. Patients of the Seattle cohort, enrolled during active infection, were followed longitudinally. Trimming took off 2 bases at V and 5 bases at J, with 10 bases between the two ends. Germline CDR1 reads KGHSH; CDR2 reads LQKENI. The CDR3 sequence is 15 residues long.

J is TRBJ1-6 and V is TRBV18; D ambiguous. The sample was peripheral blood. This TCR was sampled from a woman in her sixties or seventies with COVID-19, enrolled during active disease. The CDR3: CASSPIPDNNSPLHF. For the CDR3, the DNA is TGTGCCAGCTCACCAATCCCAGATAATAATTCACCCCTCCACTTT.